The 12 T cell receptor beta chains below come from one sample, sequenced in a study of shared clonotypes between healthy human individuals. Naivety among CD8 cells was defined by CD45RO negativity and positive CCR7 selection, thereby excluding terminally differentiated effector memory CD45RA+ cells. Repertoires were generated with immunoSEQ multiplex PCR, while TCRdb's copy carries only in-frame clones and drops some. In the table there are roughly 2.1 million clones, about 92% of which are singletons. Sequencing used naive CD8+ T cells from PBMCs. These receptor sequences come from a man aged 18 to 30 in good health. Some clones in this sample may be carry-over from other donors' samples.

CDR3 in DNA: TGTGCCAGCAGCTTTCAATCTCCTCAAGAGACCCAGTACTTC. Protein sequence: CASSFQSPQETQYF. This rearrangement joins TRBV7-9 to TRBJ2-5; D is unclear. This CDR3 is built from 14 residues. The ends were cut back, 3 bases at V and 2 bases at J, with 10 bases in the middle. The V gene's germline CDR1 is SEHNR and CDR2 FQNEAQ (reference sequence). Full variable domain (remainder filled in from reference TRBV7-9 and TRBJ2-5): DTGVSQNPRHKITKRGQNVTFRCDPISEHNRLYWYRQTLGQGPEFLTYFQNEAQLEKSRLLSDRFSAERPKGSFSTLEIQRTEQGDSAMYLCASSFQSPQETQYFGPGTRLLVL.

J is TRBJ1-1 and V is TRBV19; 8 nucleotides match TRBD1. The CDR3 sequence is 14 residues long. V lost 6 bases, J lost 3 bases, and 6 bases stayed unmatched. Per the germline V gene, CDR1 is LNHDA and CDR2 is SQIVND (reference sequence). The CDR3 loop reads CASSLRGRYTEAFF. The CDR3 bases are TGTGCCAGTAGCCTCAGGGGGCGGTACACTGAAGCTTTCTTT.

The chain couples TRBV11-2 to TRBJ2-5; 9 bases fit TRBD2. Unmatched junction bases numbered 4, after V lost 4 bases and J lost 4 bases. The CDR3 runs 14 residues. Germline V CDR1 and CDR2: SGHAT, FQNNGV. The CDR3 bases are TGTGCCAGCAGCTGGGCGGGAGGGAGAGAGACCCAGTACTTC. This sequence encodes CASSWAGGRETQYF.

The CDR3 is CASSADRGFGNTIYF. The DNA for the CDR3 is TGTGCCAGCAGCGCCGACAGGGGATTTGGAAACACCATATATTTT. The rearrangement links TRBV28 to TRBJ1-3; TRBD1 agrees at 8 bases. Germline V gene data show CDR1 as MDHEN and CDR2 as SYDVKM. The CDR3 length is 15 residues. The ends lost 6 bases at V and 3 bases at J; junction bases unmatched: 7.

This clone was observed once. This chain connects TRBV7-6 to TRBJ2-7; the D gene is possibly TRBD1 (6 bases). V dropped 6 bases and J dropped 4 bases, with 13 bases sitting between them. CDR1 is SGHVS, CDR2 FNYEAQ, per germline. CDR3 length: 13 residues. In nucleotides, the CDR3 is TGTGCCAGCAGAAGACAAACAGGGTACGAGCAGTACTTC. Its translation is CASRRQTGYEQYF.

The chain couples TRBV27 to TRBJ1-5; no clear D. The CDR3 extends over 14 amino acids. Germline V gene data show CDR1 as MNHEY and CDR2 as SMNVEV (reference sequence). Trimming shortened V by 3 bases and J by 7 bases, and 13 bases separated the two germline ends. The CDR3 here is CASSFVAAAQPQHF. As DNA, the CDR3 is TGTGCCAGCAGTTTTGTGGCGGCGGCGCAGCCCCAGCATTTT.

This clone appeared once. This chain links TRBV6-1 with TRBJ2-5; perhaps TRBD2 as D (5 bases). Germline V gives CDR1 MNHNS, CDR2 SASEGT. V lost 1 base and J 1 base, leaving 16 bases between the germline ends. This CDR3 is built from 17 residues. The CDR3 region has the DNA TGTGCCAGCAGTGAAGTGAGGGCTCCCCATACCCAAGAGACCCAGTACTTC. It yields the protein CASSEVRAPHTQETQYF.

This clone has only one observation. The chain carries TRBV11-2 and TRBJ2-7, with TRBD2 identical over 11 bases. V was clipped by 6 bases and J by 1 base; unmatched bases: 8. The germline CDR1 and CDR2 sequences are SGHAT and FQNNGV. This CDR3 spans 16 amino acids. CDR3 sequence (DNA): TGTGCCAGCAGGATAATGACTAGCGGGGCATCCTACGAGCAGTACTTC. Protein sequence: CASRIMTSGASYEQYF.

The V call is TRBV2, the J call TRBJ2-1; 7 nucleotides agree with TRBD2. V was pared by 2 bases and J by 6 bases, with 7 bases of the junction left unmatched. The germline V gene has CDR1 SNHLY and CDR2 FYNNEI. The CDR3 is 15 amino acids. The CDR3 region is CASSEILIAGNEQFF. CDR3 bases: TGTGCCAGCAGTGAAATACTTATAGCGGGCAATGAGCAGTTCTTC.

The chain links TRBV4-1 to TRBJ2-1, with a possible D match to TRBD2 (6 bases). There are 14 residues in the CDR3. Germline-derived CDR1 and CDR2 are MGHRA and YSYEKL. Trimming took 3 bases from V and 3 from J, leaving 9 bases between them. The CDR3: CASSQEDYYNEQFF. DNA of the CDR3: TGCGCCAGCAGCCAGGAGGACTACTACAATGAGCAGTTCTTC.

This chain uses TRBV4-1 with TRBJ1-5; D ambiguous. The V gene's germline CDR1 is MGHRA and CDR2 YSYEKL. This CDR3 has 13 residues. Trimming pared 1 base from V and 4 bases from J, leaving 5 bases between. CDR3 sequence reads: CASSQAENQPQHF. In DNA form, the CDR3 reads TGCGCCAGCAGCCAAGCGGAGAATCAGCCCCAGCATTTT.

This chain connects TRBV6-5 to TRBJ2-5, with TRBD2 identical over 15 bases. V lost 2 bases, J lost 5 bases, and 3 bases stayed unmatched. This CDR3 contains 16 residues. The germline V gene has CDR1 MNHEY and CDR2 SVGAGI. The CDR3 loop is CASSYGLAGGGETQYF. CDR3 coding DNA: TGTGCCAGCAGTTACGGACTAGCGGGAGGGGGGGAGACCCAGTACTTC.